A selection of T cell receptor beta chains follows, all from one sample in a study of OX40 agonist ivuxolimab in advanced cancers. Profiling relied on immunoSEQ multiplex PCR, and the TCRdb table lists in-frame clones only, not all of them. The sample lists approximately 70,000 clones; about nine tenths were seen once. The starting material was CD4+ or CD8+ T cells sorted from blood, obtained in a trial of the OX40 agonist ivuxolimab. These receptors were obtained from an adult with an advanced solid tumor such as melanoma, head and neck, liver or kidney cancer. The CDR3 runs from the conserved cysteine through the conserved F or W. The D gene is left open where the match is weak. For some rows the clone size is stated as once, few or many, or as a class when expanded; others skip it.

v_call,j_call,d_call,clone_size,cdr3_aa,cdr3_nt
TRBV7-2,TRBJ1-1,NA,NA,CASSVTGDGDTEAFF,TGTGCCAGCAGCGTTACTGGGGACGGGGACACTGAAGCTTTCTTT
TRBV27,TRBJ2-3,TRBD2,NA,CASSGRLALAQYF,TGTGCCAGCAGTGGGCGACTAGCTTTGGCGCAGTATTTT
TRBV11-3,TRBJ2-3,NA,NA,CASSLGRSLDTQYF,TGTGCCAGCAGCTTGGGACGGTCGTTGGATACGCAGTATTTT
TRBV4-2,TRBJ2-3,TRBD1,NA,CASSRRDRGSSDTQYF,TGTGCCAGCAGCCGCCGGGACAGGGGGAGTTCAGATACGCAGTATTTT
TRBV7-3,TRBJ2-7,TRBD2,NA,CASSLSPGLAWEQYF,TGTGCCAGCAGCTTAAGCCCGGGACTAGCATGGGAGCAGTACTTC
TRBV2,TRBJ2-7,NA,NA,CASRRETYEQYF,TGTGCCAGCCGACGGGAGACCTACGAGCAGTACTTC
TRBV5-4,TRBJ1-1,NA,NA,CASSSRTSAEAFF,TGTGCCAGCAGCTCCAGAACTAGCGCTGAAGCTTTCTTT
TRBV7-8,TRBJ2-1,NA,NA,CASSRRGSYNEQFF,TGTGCCAGCAGCCGAAGAGGCTCCTACAATGAGCAGTTCTTC
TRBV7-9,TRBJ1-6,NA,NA,CASTLSSNSPLHF,TGTGCCAGCACATTGAGTTCAAATTCACCCCTCCACTTT
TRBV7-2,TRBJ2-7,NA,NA,CASSSAYEQYF,TGTGCCAGCAGCTCCGCCTACGAGCAGTACTTC
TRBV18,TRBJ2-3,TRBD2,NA,CASSTAGSTDTQYF,TGTGCCAGCTCAACAGCGGGGAGCACAGATACGCAGTATTTT
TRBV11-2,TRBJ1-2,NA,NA,CASSLSPGPRSFF,TGTGCCAGCAGCTTAAGCCCCGGACCGCGGAGTTTCTTC
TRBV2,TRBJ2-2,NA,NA,CASSEWGRAGELFF,TGTGCCAGCAGTGAATGGGGCCGCGCCGGGGAGCTGTTTTTT
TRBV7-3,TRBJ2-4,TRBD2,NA,CASSHGLAGAKNIQYF,TGTGCCAGCAGCCATGGACTAGCGGGGGCCAAAAACATTCAGTACTTC
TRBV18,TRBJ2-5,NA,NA,CASSPYTGKETQYF,TGTGCCAGCTCACCATATACGGGGAAAGAGACCCAGTACTTC
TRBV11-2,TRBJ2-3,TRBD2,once,CASSLRGLAGGTDTQYF,TGTGCCAGCAGCTTAAGGGGACTAGCGGGGGGCACAGATACGCAGTATTTT
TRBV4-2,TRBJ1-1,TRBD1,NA,CASSQDPQGAAGEAFF,TGTGCCAGCAGCCAAGATCCGCAGGGGGCAGCAGGTGAAGCTTTCTTT
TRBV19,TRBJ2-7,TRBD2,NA,CASSRGTSGDYEQYF,TGTGCCAGTAGCAGGGGGACTAGCGGGGATTACGAGCAGTACTTC
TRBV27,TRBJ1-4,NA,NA,CASSLGQESNEKLFF,TGTGCCAGCAGTTTAGGGCAGGAGTCGAATGAAAAACTGTTTTTT
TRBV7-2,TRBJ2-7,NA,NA,CASSLEAVRVYEQYF,TGTGCCAGCAGCTTAGAGGCGGTCAGGGTTTACGAGCAGTACTTC
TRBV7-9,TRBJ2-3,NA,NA,CASSLWTHGTDTQYF,TGTGCCAGCAGCCTATGGACCCACGGCACAGATACGCAGTATTTT
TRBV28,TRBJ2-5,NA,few,CASSFPAQETQYF,TGTGCCAGCAGTTTCCCGGCCCAAGAGACCCAGTACTTC
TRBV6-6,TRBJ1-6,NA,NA,CASSTLLTSGNSPLHF,TGTGCCAGCAGTACCCTCCTGACGTCGGGTAATTCACCCCTCCACTTT
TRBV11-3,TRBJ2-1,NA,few,CASSLELLGGVEQFF,TGTGCCAGCAGCTTAGAACTTCTCGGAGGGGTCGAGCAGTTCTTC
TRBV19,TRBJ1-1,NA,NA,CASSLQKGAAFF,TGTGCCAGTAGCCTTCAGAAAGGAGCGGCTTTCTTT
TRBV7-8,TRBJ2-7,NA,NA,CASSSRTVLYEQYF,TGTGCCAGCAGCTCAAGGACAGTTCTCTACGAGCAGTACTTC
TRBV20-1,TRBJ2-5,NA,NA,CSAKTGETQYF,TGCAGTGCCAAGACAGGAGAGACCCAGTACTTC
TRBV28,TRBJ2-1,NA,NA,CASRSRGTWEQFF,TGTGCCAGCAGATCCCGGGGGACCTGGGAGCAGTTCTTC
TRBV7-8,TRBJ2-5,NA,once,CASSLSTRGFRRETQYF,TGTGCCAGCAGCTTGAGTACCAGGGGCTTCCGAAGAGAGACCCAGTACTTC
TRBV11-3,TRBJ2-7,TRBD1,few,CASSETGISSYEQYF,TGTGCCAGCAGTGAGACAGGGATCAGCTCCTACGAGCAGTACTTC
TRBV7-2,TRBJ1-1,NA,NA,CASSTAQGWTEAFF,TGTGCCAGCAGCACCGCACAGGGTTGGACTGAAGCTTTCTTT
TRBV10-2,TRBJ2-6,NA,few,CASSDPSVGANVLTF,TGCGCCAGCAGTGACCCTAGCGTCGGGGCCAACGTCCTGACTTTC
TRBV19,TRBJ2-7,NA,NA,CASSPGTALYEQYF,TGTGCCAGTAGTCCGGGGACGGCGCTCTACGAGCAGTACTTC
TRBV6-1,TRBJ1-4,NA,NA,CASSEQSINEKLFF,TGTGCCAGCAGTGAACAGAGTATTAATGAAAAACTGTTTTTT
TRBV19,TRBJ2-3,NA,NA,CASNRDGQPTDTQYF,TGTGCCAGTAACCGAGACGGACAGCCCACAGATACGCAGTATTTT
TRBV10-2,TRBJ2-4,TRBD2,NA,CASSPSGSSNIQYF,TGCGCCAGCAGTCCTAGCGGGAGTTCAAACATTCAGTACTTC
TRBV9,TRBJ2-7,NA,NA,CASSVGTSGEQYF,TGTGCCAGCAGCGTAGGTACATCGGGCGAGCAGTACTTC
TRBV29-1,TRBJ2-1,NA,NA,CSVTAGNYNEQFF,TGCAGCGTTACGGCAGGGAATTACAATGAGCAGTTCTTC
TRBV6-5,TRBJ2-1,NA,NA,CASKKRESYNEQFF,TGTGCCAGCAAGAAAAGGGAGTCTTATAATGAGCAGTTCTTC
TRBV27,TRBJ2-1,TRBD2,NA,CASSHSGGHNEQFF,TGTGCCAGCAGTCATAGCGGGGGTCACAATGAGCAGTTCTTC
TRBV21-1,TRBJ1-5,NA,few,CASSKGPGLNSNQPQHF,TGTGCCAGCAGCAAAGGACCGGGACTGAATAGCAATCAGCCCCAGCATTTT
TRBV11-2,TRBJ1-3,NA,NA,CASSLGPGLGNTIYF,TGTGCCAGCAGCTTAGGTCCAGGGCTAGGAAACACCATATATTTT
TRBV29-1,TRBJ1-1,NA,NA,CSAGVQGWSEAFF,TGCAGCGCTGGGGTACAGGGTTGGTCTGAAGCTTTCTTT
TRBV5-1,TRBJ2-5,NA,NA,CASSLAETQYF,TGCGCCAGCAGCTTGGCGGAGACCCAGTACTTC
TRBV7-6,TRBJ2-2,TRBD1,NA,CASSYNPGQAPGELFF,TGTGCCAGCAGCTATAATCCGGGACAGGCCCCCGGGGAGCTGTTTTTT
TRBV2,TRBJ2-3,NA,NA,CASSEVEGAFYF,TGTGCCAGCAGTGAAGTGGAGGGGGCCTTTTATTTT
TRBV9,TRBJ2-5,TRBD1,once,CASSVGQGQETQYF,TGTGCCAGCAGCGTAGGACAGGGACAAGAGACCCAGTACTTC
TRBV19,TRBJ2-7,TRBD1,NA,CASSKVLGQPEQYF,TGTGCCAGTAGCAAAGTATTGGGACAGCCCGAGCAGTACTTC
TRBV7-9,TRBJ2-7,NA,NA,CASSLYAGYEQYF,TGTGCCAGCAGCTTATACGCTGGGTACGAGCAGTACTTC
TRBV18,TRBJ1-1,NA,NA,CASSPRMNTEAFF,TGTGCCAGCTCACCGCGGATGAACACTGAAGCTTTCTTT
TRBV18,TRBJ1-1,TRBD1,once,CASSPDRDTEAFF,TGTGCCAGCTCACCGGACAGGGACACTGAAGCTTTCTTT